This TCR beta chain appears in the sequencing data of a study of CD8 T cells in ankylosing spondylitis. TCRdb reanalysed the 5' RACE reads using MiXCR and keeps one entry per CDR3 protein. This sample has 250,000 to 300,000 distinct CDR3 sequences, with over 15% found just once. Study-level points and caveats: Within ankylosing spondylitis blood, a TCR beta motif made up of several highly homologous variants appeared to be characteristic. Researchers reportedly found disease-linked clones significantly enriched in matched ankylosing spondylitis synovial fluid.

The CDR3 loop spans 15 amino acids. The V gene lost 1 base and the J gene lost 1 base, with 9 bases spanning the gap. CDR1 is SGHTA, CDR2 FQGTGA, per germline. Concerning this clonotype: Its antigen is as yet unknown.

The chain employs TRBV7-3 and TRBJ2-3; no firm D call. Sequenced material: blood, either unsorted or a sorted T cell fraction (not recorded which). The clonotype comes from a male donor with ankylosing spondylitis or in good health (not recorded which). DNA for the CDR3: TGTGCCAGCAGCTTAAAGTCTCCCGGCACAGATACGCAGTATTTT. Its translation is CASSLKSPGTDTQYF.